This T cell receptor (beta chain) stems from a study of human T cells and chemical hapten exposure (dated by TCRdb to the early 2020s). At the level of the whole study: For sensitization, 2% DPC in acetone was applied to a 2 cm by 2 cm area of upper inner arm skin. Throughout the roughly 25-week study period, patients were also given weekly therapeutic DPC doses on the scalp. Patch testing on the upper back used Finn chambers containing 0.01% DPC, with scoring done after 6 days according to International Contact Dermatitis Research Group standards. Most of the patients in the cohort were female, and the cohort covered alopecia areata with under or over 50% scalp involvement, alopecia totalis and alopecia universalis. Libraries were pooled for sequencing, and per-sample TCR yields varied mainly because of small differences in library volumes within the pool. Peripheral blood TCR repertoire changes were tracked in vivo in alopecia patients during primary and secondary sensitization to the hapten diphenylcyclopropenone (DPC). Blood samples were taken from patients before sensitization (week 0) and at 2, 6 and about 24 weeks after DPC sensitization. For TCR sequencing, blood came from about 28 alopecia patients at anywhere from one to four time points (pre-sensitization, 2, 6 and 24 weeks).

Notes on this clonotype: The target of this receptor is not known. No base-level quality is on record; no much larger clone is a single base apart.

Receptors were amplified or captured by RACE. Sequencing was carried out with a NextSeq 500. During library preparation, unique molecular identifiers were attached to individual cDNA molecules so that TCRs could be counted quantitatively and reproducibly. For every blood RNA sample, sequencing covered both the TCR alpha and TCR beta chains. The authors processed their data as follows. A median of about 87,000 TCRs per sample was observed, with a range of 23,224 to 690,600. The Decombinator software suite was used to annotate V, J and CDR3 in the TCR reads. For PS versus PT1 abundance plots, all samples were subsampled to the same number of TCRs (28,000). Expanded TCRs were defined as absent before sensitization and observed at least eight times at the 2-week time point. TCRdb handled the public reads itself, with Q25 trimming in fastp and clone calling in MiXCR, and kept productive beta chains. For every CDR3 protein sequence, its rows merge into one entry that carries the most common genes and DNA. TCRdb, rather than the study authors, made the V and J calls. This sample gives tens of thousands of distinct CDR3 sequences in total; approximately 13% of them show up just once. Around 5.8% of the sample is held by the ten biggest clonotypes.

The time point label, as the study defines it: patch test 3, about 24 weeks after DPC sensitization. The treatment or condition tag for this specimen amounts to: therapeutic diphenylcyclopropenone sensitization with weekly scalp DPC. Blood at each patch-test visit was drawn before the patch test was applied. Patients were considered eligible if aged 18 to 70, diagnosed with alopecia and deemed suitable for DPC therapy, and patients were excluded if pregnant. Total RNA was extracted from unfractionated whole blood collected in Tempus Blood RNA tubes. Study-wide findings and limitations: After repeated subsampling, the strength of the expansion versus patch-test correlation and the threshold at which it became significant changed. Alopecia, a presumed autoimmune disease, was present in all patients, so the immune response of the patients might differ from that of healthy individuals. Compared with pre-sensitization or healthy control sets, expanded TCRs formed significantly more large CDR3 similarity clusters, which is consistent with antigen-driven responses. The number of PT1 expanded TCRs positively correlated with patch test score, significant at thresholds 8, 16 and 32 but not 4. DPC sensitization did not change how many TCRs were above 1 in 1000 frequency, and no evidence was found of alterations in global repertoire structure.

V lost 3 bases and J lost 4 bases, and the count of bases not matched to a germline gene is 4. CDR1 is given as SGHRS and CDR2 as YFSETQ, both from the germline V gene. Its CDR3 holds 14 amino acids, cysteine through phenylalanine. The kept DNA is CDR3 alone, 42 bases in frame from the first base. The chain uses TRBV5-1 and TRBJ2-7, with 10 central nucleotides matching TRBD2. Sequenced here: whole blood, sampled in connection with sensitization to the hapten diphenylcyclopropenone (DPC). The clonotype originates from a woman aged 45-65 years with alopecia areata. Some clones in this sample may be carry-over from other donors' samples. Read as DNA, the sequence is TGCGCCAGCAGCTGGGCTAGCGGGAGTTACGAGCAGTACTTC. Translated, this gives CASSWASGSYEQYF.